This T cell receptor beta chain was recorded in a study of blood T cell repertoires in COVID-19. The wider study: Samples of COVID-19 (acute and convalescent) were obtained from the United States, Italy and Spain. The analysed material was cDNA or gDNA that came from T cells, B-cell-depleted T cells, or PBMCs.

Authors' data handling: For nucleated cells, counts were estimated from reference gene primer amplification. The table came from immunoSEQ multiplex PCR; TCRdb's copy has only in-frame clones and leaves some out. D and trimming were read from the DNA, whereas the V and J calls and clone size are those reported in that table. The sample yields a few hundred thousand clones, approximately 90% seen once. The CDR3 consists of 15 residues. The V end was cut by 5 bases, the J end by 1 base, with 11 bases between. Germline lookup yields CDR1 SGHTA and CDR2 FQGNSA. This receptor was identified in a woman aged 25 to 39 with active or convalescent COVID-19. Input material: peripheral blood. The V and J genes are TRBV7-2 and TRBJ2-2, with a weak D call TRBD2 (6 bases). CDR3 in DNA: TGTGCCAGCAGCACTCGGGGGTTGAACACCGGGGAGCTGTTTTTT. Its translation: CASSTRGLNTGELFF.